Below are 32 T cell receptor beta chains sequenced from a single sample in a study of T cell changes during pregnancy in multiple sclerosis. Assay used: immunoSEQ multiplex PCR; TCRdb lists only in-frame clones, some missing. This sample carries 20,000 to 25,000 clones, approximately 93% of them seen once, and the ten largest clones take 0.63%. The material sequenced was CD4+ T cells from peripheral blood mononuclear cells, taken after pregnancy. The source of these receptors is a female donor in good health, enrolled as a control in a pregnancy study.

Of note for this clone: A junction boundary mismatches the germline segment, possibly from a read error. The V gene is TRBV7-7, the J gene TRBJ2-1; 8 nucleotides match TRBD1. The CDR3 totals 15 residues. Per the germline V gene, CDR1 is SSHAT and CDR2 is FNYEAQ (reference sequence). The CDR3 sequence: CASSPRQGSRNEQFF. Here the CDR3 DNA reads TGTGCTAGCAGCCCGCGACAGGGGTCCCGCAATGAGCAGTTCTTC.

This rearrangement joins TRBV7-2 to TRBJ2-4; 7 nucleotides agree with TRBD1. The V and J ends lost 5 bases and 3 bases, in that order; junction bases with no gene match: 16. CDR1 and CDR2 (germline): SGHTA, FQGNSA. The CDR3 is 18 amino acids. The chain's CDR3 is CASSPLRDRELGKNIQYF. The DNA of the CDR3 is TGTGCCAGCAGCCCCCTCCGGGACAGAGAGTTGGGCAAAAACATTCAGTACTTC.

This chain connects TRBV7-2 to TRBJ2-7; 7 positions agree with TRBD2. Looked up from germline, CDR1 is SGHTA and CDR2 is FQGNSA. This CDR3 region has 12 residues. V lost 2 bases to trimming and J lost 5 bases; unmatched junction nucleotides: 0. The CDR3, as DNA: TGTGCCAGCAGCTTAAGCGGGGACGAGCAGTACTTC. Amino acids: CASSLSGDEQYF.

Only one count was recorded for this clone. The chain employs TRBV5-1 and TRBJ2-4; 9 bases agree with TRBD1. The CDR3 is 14 amino acids. Trimming removed 5 bases from V and 6 bases from J; junction bases left unmatched: 6. Germline CDR1 reads SGHRS; CDR2 reads YFSETQ. Here the CDR3 DNA reads TGCGCCAGCAGATTAGGGACAGGGCTAAACATTCAGTACTTC. Translation gives CASRLGTGLNIQYF.

Only one count was recorded for this clone. The chain joins TRBV5-4 to TRBJ2-5; a possible D gene is TRBD2 (6 bases). V was trimmed by 4 bases and J by 2 bases, leaving 15 bases between them. The CDR3 is 15 amino acids. In germline, CDR1 is SGHNT, CDR2 YYREEE (reference sequence). Written as DNA, the CDR3 is TGTGCCAGCAGCCCGGGACTCCGGAGGCAAGAGACCCAGTACTTC. It encodes CASSPGLRRQETQYF. Full variable domain (remainder filled in from reference TRBV5-4 and TRBJ2-5): ETGVTQSPTHLIKTRGQQVTLRCSSQSGHNTVSWYQQALGQGPQFIFQYYREEENGRGNFPPRFSGLQFPNYSSELNVNALELDDSALYLCASSPGLRRQETQYFGPGTRLLVL.

The rearrangement links TRBV25-1 to TRBJ1-4, with a possible D match to TRBD1 (5 bases). CDR1 is MGHDK and CDR2 is SYGVNS in the germline V gene. There are 15 residues in the CDR3. V was clipped by 5 bases and J by 5 bases, with 15 bases between them. The CDR3 DNA reads TGTGCCAGCAGTCGTCACAGGCGGACGAATGAAAAACTGTTTTTT. Protein sequence: CASSRHRRTNEKLFF.

The CDR3 protein is CASSWTSGNYNEQFF. In DNA form, the CDR3 reads TGTGCCAGCAGTTGGACTAGCGGGAACTACAATGAGCAGTTCTTC. J is TRBJ2-1 and V is TRBV11-2, with 12 bases fitting TRBD2. The CDR3 loop spans 15 amino acids. From germline, CDR1 is SGHAT and CDR2 FQNNGV. Trimming cost V 6 bases and J 3 bases; bases outside gene matches: 3.

The V and J genes are TRBV2 and TRBJ1-1; unclear D gene. V gave up 7 bases and J gave up 0 bases, with 6 bases separating them. This CDR3 has 12 residues. Germline V gives CDR1 SNHLY, CDR2 FYNNEI. The CDR3 DNA sequence: TGTGCCAGCAATCTATTGAACACTGAAGCTTTCTTT. It is translated as CASNLLNTEAFF.

The gene calls are TRBV6-5 and TRBJ2-2; 7 nucleotides agree with TRBD2. V shed 7 bases and J 7 bases; nucleotides not matched to a gene: 12. There are 15 residues in the CDR3. Germline V gene sequence: CDR1 MNHEY, CDR2 SVGAGI. This chain's CDR3 is CASTLAEAGGGELFF. The CDR3 DNA is TGTGCCAGCACCCTAGCGGAGGCCGGGGGCGGGGAGCTGTTTTTT.

CDR3 sequence: CASSDGQGARNTEAFF. DNA for the CDR3: TGTGCCAGCAGTGACGGACAGGGGGCACGTAACACTGAAGCTTTCTTT. V is TRBV2 and J is TRBJ1-1; 11 bases align to TRBD1. CDR1 and CDR2 (germline): SNHLY, FYNNEI. The CDR3 runs to 16 residues. Trimming took 3 bases from V and 2 from J; bases not matched to a gene: 5.

V and J are TRBV27 and TRBJ2-1; 8 positions agree with TRBD2. J gave up 5 bases and V 6 bases, and 12 bases lay outside the gene matches. The CDR3 runs 16 residues. Germline CDR1 and CDR2: MNHEY and SMNVEV (reference sequence). CDR3 sequence: CASRRPASGRDNEQFF. The CDR3 nucleotides are TGTGCCAGCAGGCGGCCAGCCAGCGGGAGAGACAATGAGCAGTTCTTC.

The chain recombines TRBV28 with TRBJ2-3; the match to TRBD2 covers 11 bases. V lost 6 bases to trimming and J lost 3 bases; unmatched junction nucleotides: 11. Per the germline V gene, CDR1 is MDHEN and CDR2 is SYDVKM. This CDR3 is 17 amino acids long. DNA for the CDR3: TGTGCCAGCAGACCCCTAGCGGGAGGTCAGTGGACAGATACGCAGTATTTT. The encoded protein is CASRPLAGGQWTDTQYF.

The genes are TRBV27 and TRBJ2-3, with D perhaps TRBD2 (6 bases). Trimming shortened V by 5 bases and J by 6 bases, and 24 bases separated the two germline ends. The CDR3 covers 17 residues. Germline lookup yields CDR1 MNHEY and CDR2 SMNVEV (reference sequence). In DNA form, the CDR3 reads TGTGCCAGCAGTGGCGCCCGGGGGAGCGGTGCATCGGATACGCAGTATTTT. Protein: CASSGARGSGASDTQYF.

The V gene is TRBV28, the J gene TRBJ1-2; TRBD1 is a possible D gene (6 bases). This CDR3 region has 9 residues. V was cut by 8 bases and J by 13 bases, with 11 bases left in between. Germline lookup yields CDR1 MDHEN and CDR2 SYDVKM. This CDR3 reads CASGTGFTF. The CDR3 DNA reads TGTGCCAGCGGTACAGGGTTCACCTTC.

The chain recombines TRBV14 with TRBJ2-1, with 7 bases fitting TRBD2. Unmatched junction bases numbered 11, after V lost 3 bases and J lost 3 bases. This CDR3 spans 17 amino acids. CDR1 SGHDN and CDR2 FVKESK come from the germline V gene. CDR3 amino acids: CASSQSQTSFGYNEQFF. The CDR3 DNA is TGTGCCAGCAGCCAGTCCCAGACTAGCTTCGGCTACAATGAGCAGTTCTTC. The full variable domain, in which reference TRBV14 and TRBJ2-1 provide the parts outside the CDR3, is EAGVTQFPSHSVIEKGQTVTLRCDPISGHDNLYWYRRVMGKEIKFLLHFVKESKQDESGMPNNRFLAERTGGTYSTLKVQPAELEDSGVYFCASSQSQTSFGYNEQFFGPGTRLTVL.

This clone is a singleton in its sample. V usage is TRBV10-3 and J usage is TRBJ2-2; 14 bases agree with TRBD2. Looked up from germline, CDR1 is ENHRY and CDR2 is SYGVKD. The ends lost 10 bases at V and 7 bases at J; junction bases unmatched: 8. CDR3 length: 15 residues. The CDR3 loop is CASRLAGGHGGELFF. The DNA of the CDR3 is TGTGCCAGCAGACTAGCGGGGGGGCACGGCGGGGAGCTGTTTTTT.

This rearrangement joins TRBV30 to TRBJ2-2, with 10 nucleotides matching TRBD2. Germline CDR1 GTSNPN, CDR2 SVGIG (reference sequence). V was clipped by 1 base and J by 2 bases; unmatched bases: 7. CDR3 size: 17 residues. The CDR3 is CAWSGLAGFFNTGELFF. The CDR3 DNA reads as TGTGCCTGGAGTGGACTAGCGGGCTTCTTCAACACCGGGGAGCTGTTTTTT.

The chain links TRBV5-1 to TRBJ2-7, with D unclear. The length of the CDR3 is 13 residues. V gave up 0 bases and J gave up 2 bases, with 6 bases separating them. Germline CDR1 reads SGHRS; CDR2 reads YFSETQ. The DNA of the CDR3 is TGCGCCAGCAGCTTGGTAACGGCCTACGAGCAGTACTTC. It specifies CASSLVTAYEQYF.

V and J are TRBV5-1 and TRBJ1-2; no firm D call. This CDR3 is built from 15 residues. Germline V gives CDR1 SGHRS, CDR2 YFSETQ. Trimming took 0 bases from V and 5 from J, leaving 14 bases between them. The chain's CDR3 is CASSLVPGLAYGYTF. The DNA for the CDR3 is TGCGCCAGCAGCTTGGTCCCCGGACTGGCTTATGGCTACACCTTC.

Only a few counts were recorded for this clone. The rearrangement links TRBV30 to TRBJ2-5; D might be TRBD2 (7 bases). The V end lost 5 bases, the J end lost 3 bases, and 13 bases lay between the germline ends. The CDR3 is made up of 13 amino acids. The germline V gene has CDR1 GTSNPN and CDR2 SVGIG (reference sequence). CDR3 protein: CAWAGGPKETQYF. CDR3 DNA: TGTGCCTGGGCCGGGGGGCCGAAAGAGACCCAGTACTTC. The complete variable domain, with remaining parts taken from reference TRBV30 and TRBJ2-5, reads SQTIHQWPATLVQPVGSPLSLECTVEGTSNPNLYWYRQAAGRGLQLLFYSVGIGQISSEVPQNLSASRPQDRQFILSSKKLLLSDSGFYLCAWAGGPKETQYFGPGTRLLVL.

The chain carries TRBV5-1 and TRBJ1-2; TRBD1 might be the D (5 bases). V gave up 5 bases and J gave up 2 bases, with 10 bases separating them. The CDR3 contains 13 residues. Germline V lookup: CDR1 SGHRS, CDR2 YFSETQ. The CDR3 DNA reads TGCGCCAGCAGACCGGACACCAACTATGGCTACACCTTC. Its protein is CASRPDTNYGYTF.

The rearrangement links TRBV4-3 to TRBJ2-3; D uncertain. CDR1 and CDR2 (germline): LGHNA, YSLEER. With 1 base removed from V and 6 bases from J, the gap between germline ends came to 11 bases. The CDR3 consists of 14 residues. CDR3 amino acids: CASSQGTLEDTQYF. The CDR3, as DNA: TGCGCCAGCAGCCAAGGAACTCTAGAGGATACGCAGTATTTT.

The chain links TRBV5-4 to TRBJ2-1; 16 nucleotides line up with TRBD2. Germline V lookup: CDR1 SGHNT, CDR2 YYREEE (reference sequence). This CDR3 has 16 residues. V dropped 3 bases and J dropped 9; count of bases not matched to a gene: 6. CDR3 protein: CASSSPGLAGGGEQFF. The CDR3 bases are TGTGCCAGCAGCTCGCCGGGACTAGCGGGAGGGGGTGAGCAGTTCTTC.

The V and J genes are TRBV5-1 and TRBJ2-7; 8 bases line up with TRBD1. CDR3 size: 13 residues. Germline values: CDR1 SGHRS, CDR2 YFSETQ. V dropped 0 bases and J dropped 7; count of bases not matched to a gene: 3. CDR3 loop: CASSLGQGREQYF. CDR3 nucleotides: TGCGCCAGCAGCTTGGGACAGGGGAGGGAGCAGTACTTC.

The V call is TRBV27, the J call TRBJ2-1; D possibly corresponds to TRBD2 (5 bases). Trimming shortened V by 5 bases and J by 0 bases, and 11 bases separated the two germline ends. From germline, CDR1 is MNHEY and CDR2 SMNVEV (reference sequence). This CDR3 region has 15 residues. CDR3 sequence (DNA): TGTGCCAGCAGTCGCCAGCGGAGCTCCTACAATGAGCAGTTCTTC. Translating it yields CASSRQRSSYNEQFF.

This clone was detected once. This chain joins TRBV21-1 and TRBJ2-2; the D call TRBD1 from the table was never checked on the DNA. TRBV21-1 is deemed a pseudogene. CDR3 length equals 14 residues. This CDR3 reads CASSSPGRFGELFF. The CDR3 DNA follows: TGTGCCAGCAGCAGTCCAGGGCGGTTCGGGGAGCTGTTTTTT.

As for this clone: One end of the junction varies from germline; a read error may be responsible. The rearrangement links TRBV7-7 to TRBJ2-1; 11 nucleotides line up with TRBD2. Germline CDR1 SSHAT, CDR2 FNYEAQ (reference sequence). CDR3 size: 15 residues. CDR3 sequence reads: CASSQGTSGYNEQFF. The CDR3 nucleotides are TGTGCTAGCAGCCAAGGGACTAGCGGCTACAATGAGCAGTTCTTC.

This rearrangement joins TRBV5-1 to TRBJ2-1; 7 positions agree with TRBD1. CDR3 length: 13 amino acids. Unmatched junction bases numbered 3, after V lost 2 bases and J lost 7 bases. Germline CDR1 is SGHRS and CDR2 is YFSETQ. As DNA, the CDR3 is TGCGCCAGCAGCTTTACACAGGGGAATGAGCAGTTCTTC. Translated: CASSFTQGNEQFF.

Remarks on this clone: Other nucleotide sequences in the sample specify the same CDR3. The rearrangement uses TRBV7-2 and TRBJ1-5; D ambiguous. The CDR3 is 14 amino acids. Germline CDR1 is SGHTA and CDR2 is FQGNSA. V lost 2 bases and J lost 0, with 5 bases in between. CDR3 in amino acids: CASSLYTSNQPQHF. The CDR3 nucleotides read TGTGCCAGCAGCTTATACACTAGCAATCAGCCCCAGCATTTT.

The gene calls are TRBV5-1 and TRBJ2-3, with TRBD2 matching 7 bases. This CDR3 is 16 amino acids long. J lost 0 bases, V lost 4 bases, and 8 bases had no gene match. The germline gives CDR1 SGHRS, CDR2 YFSETQ. The CDR3 DNA follows: TGCGCCAGCAGCACCGGAGCGGGGTCGAGCACAGATACGCAGTATTTT. This gives the protein CASSTGAGSSTDTQYF.

This clone was seen just once. V and J are TRBV5-1 and TRBJ1-1, with 8 positions matching TRBD1. Germline V CDR1 and CDR2: SGHRS, YFSETQ. V lost 1 base to trimming and J lost 10 bases; unmatched junction nucleotides: 6. There are 13 residues in the CDR3. Written as DNA, the CDR3 is TGCGCCAGCAGCTTGTCAGAAGACAGGGGAGCTTTCTTT. Its translation is CASSLSEDRGAFF.

The rearrangement uses TRBV5-1 and TRBJ2-6; D possibly corresponds to TRBD1 (5 bases). This CDR3 comprises 17 residues. Trimming removed 0 bases at V and 0 bases at J, with 10 bases between. Germline V CDR1 and CDR2: SGHRS, YFSETQ. For the CDR3, the DNA is TGCGCCAGCAGCTTGGTCCAGGGCCTCTCTGGGGCCAACGTCCTGACTTTC. Translation gives CASSLVQGLSGANVLTF.